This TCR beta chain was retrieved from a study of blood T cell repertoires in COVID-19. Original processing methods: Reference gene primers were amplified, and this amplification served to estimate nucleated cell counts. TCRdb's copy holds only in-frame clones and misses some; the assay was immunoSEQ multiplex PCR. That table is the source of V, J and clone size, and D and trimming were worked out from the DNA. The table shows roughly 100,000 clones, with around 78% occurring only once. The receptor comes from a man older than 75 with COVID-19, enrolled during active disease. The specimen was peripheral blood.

The DNA of the CDR3 is TGTGCCAGTAGTATGGACAGTGTCGCTTCATCTGGGGCCAACGTCCTGACTTTC. It specifies CASSMDSVASSGANVLTF. V is TRBV19 and J is TRBJ2-6; D possibly corresponds to TRBD1 (6 bases). The CDR3 length is 18 residues. Germline V gene data show CDR1 as LNHDA and CDR2 as SQIVND (reference sequence). V shed 3 bases and J shed 1 base, with 16 bases lying between them.